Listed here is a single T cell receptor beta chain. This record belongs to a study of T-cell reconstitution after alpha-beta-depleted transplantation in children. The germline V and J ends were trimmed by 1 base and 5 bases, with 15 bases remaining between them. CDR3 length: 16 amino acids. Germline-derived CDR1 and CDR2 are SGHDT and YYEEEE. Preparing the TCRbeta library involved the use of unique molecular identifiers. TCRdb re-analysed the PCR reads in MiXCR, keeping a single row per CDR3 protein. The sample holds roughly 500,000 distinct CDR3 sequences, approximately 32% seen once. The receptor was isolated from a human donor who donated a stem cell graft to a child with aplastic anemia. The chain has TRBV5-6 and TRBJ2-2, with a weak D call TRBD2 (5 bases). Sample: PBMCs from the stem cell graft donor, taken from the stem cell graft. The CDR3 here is CASSLNLRRFTGELFF. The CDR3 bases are TGTGCCAGCAGCTTGAATCTAAGGAGGTTTACCGGGGAGCTGTTTTTT.